These 30 T cell receptor beta chains were all obtained from the same sample, sequenced in a study of cytomegalovirus exposure and HLA in healthy donors. In the PCR, 60 Vbeta and 13 Jbeta primers were used. The protocol was immunoSEQ multiplex PCR, while the TCRdb copy is restricted to in-frame clones and leaves out a portion. The table includes 130,000 or so clones, about 74% detected once. Sequencing was performed on PBMCs. These TCRs come from a man between 18 and 35 years old in good health and CMV-seropositive.

This chain connects TRBV7-2 to TRBJ2-1, with 10 bases fitting TRBD2. V trimming: 4 bases; J trimming: 6 bases; junction bases outside the gene matches: 6. Germline V lookup: CDR1 SGHTA, CDR2 FQGNSA. This CDR3 comprises 15 residues. The CDR3 reads CASSSPGLAFNEQFF. CDR3 coding DNA: TGTGCCAGCAGCTCCCCGGGACTAGCGTTCAATGAGCAGTTCTTC.

The genes are TRBV7-9 and TRBJ2-7, with TRBD2 identical over 8 bases. Germline values: CDR1 SEHNR, CDR2 FQNEAQ (reference sequence). There are 17 residues in the CDR3. After removal of 5 bases from V and 6 bases from J, the junction contained 18 bases not matched to a gene. The CDR3 DNA reads as TGTGCCAGCAGCCCCCGTCCGACGGGAGGGCCCCCCTCCGAGCAGTACTTC. This codes for CASSPRPTGGPPSEQYF.

The chain links TRBV27 to TRBJ2-7; TRBD1 agrees at 10 bases. The CDR3 totals 15 residues. The germline CDR1 and CDR2 sequences are MNHEY and SMNVEV (reference sequence). V was pared by 7 bases and J by 5 bases, with 11 bases of the junction left unmatched. This CDR3 reads CASTAQTGGRHEQYF. The CDR3, as DNA: TGTGCCAGCACCGCACAGACAGGGGGCCGACACGAGCAGTACTTC.

This clone was observed once. The chain is built from TRBV30 and TRBJ1-4, with D possibly TRBD1 on 5 matching bases. This CDR3 is built from 13 residues. The ends were cut back, 0 bases at V and 8 bases at J, with 10 bases in the middle. CDR1 and CDR2 (germline): GTSNPN, SVGIG (reference sequence). Here the CDR3 reads CAWSVWGVEKLFF. The DNA for the CDR3 is TGTGCCTGGAGTGTGTGGGGGGTCGAAAAACTGTTTTTT.

This chain joins TRBV28 and TRBJ1-4; D is possibly TRBD1 (5 bases). Germline CDR1 MDHEN, CDR2 SYDVKM. The CDR3 spans 11 residues. V was shortened by 8 bases and J by 7 bases, with 8 bases between the two germline ends. In DNA, the CDR3 is TGTGCCAGCGGCAGGGTTGAAAAACTGTTTTTT. This gives the protein CASGRVEKLFF.

CDR3 sequence (DNA): TGTGCCAGTACTTCCCCCCCGTCTCATGGCTACACCTTC. Amino acid sequence: CASTSPPSHGYTF. This sequence joins TRBV19 and TRBJ1-2; no definite D call. V lost 7 bases and J 6 bases, leaving 15 bases between the germline ends. CDR1 is LNHDA and CDR2 is SQIVND in the germline V gene (reference sequence). The CDR3 loop spans 13 amino acids.

The gene calls are TRBV5-6 and TRBJ2-6; D is uncertain. This CDR3 region has 16 residues. Germline V CDR1 and CDR2: SGHDT, YYEEEE. V was cut by 1 base and J by 0 bases, with 8 bases left in between. The CDR3 loop reads CASSLFGFSGANVLTF. CDR3 nucleotides: TGTGCCAGCAGCTTGTTCGGGTTCTCTGGGGCCAACGTCCTGACTTTC.

The CDR3: CASRSRADEQYF. DNA of the CDR3: TGTGCCAGCAGGTCCAGGGCTGACGAGCAGTACTTC. The genes are TRBV27 and TRBJ2-7; D possibly corresponds to TRBD1 (5 bases). Deletions cut 6 bases from V and 5 bases from J, with 11 bases between. Germline V CDR1 and CDR2: MNHEY, SMNVEV (reference sequence). The CDR3 totals 12 residues.

The genes are TRBV5-1 and TRBJ2-5, with a possible D match to TRBD2 (6 bases). Trimming cost V 1 base and J 5 bases, with 9 bases left between them. Looked up from germline, CDR1 is SGHRS and CDR2 is YFSETQ. The CDR3 runs to 13 residues. The DNA of the CDR3 is TGCGCCAGCAGCTTGTTAGGGAGGGAGACCCAGTACTTC. This encodes CASSLLGRETQYF.

The chain employs TRBV7-3 and TRBJ1-1; no reliable D call. Germline values: CDR1 SGHTA, CDR2 FQGTGA. V lost 2 bases and J lost 3, with 7 bases in between. The CDR3 loop spans 13 amino acids. CDR3 DNA: TGTGCCAGCAGCTTAGGCGGGGACACTGAAGCTTTCTTT. Translated, it gives CASSLGGDTEAFF.

The chain employs TRBV18 and TRBJ1-6; 8 nucleotides align to TRBD1. CDR1 and CDR2 from the germline V gene are KGHSH and LQKENI. CDR3 size: 15 residues. V shed 2 bases and J 7 bases; nucleotides not matched to a gene: 4. The CDR3 region has the DNA TGTGCCAGCTCACCAGGACAGGGTGAGAATTCACCCCTCCACTTT. Its protein product is CASSPGQGENSPLHF.

This clone was counted a few times. This rearrangement joins TRBV4-1 to TRBJ1-5; no definite D call. CDR3 size: 13 residues. Trimming shortened V by 0 bases and J by 9 bases, and 9 bases separated the two germline ends. Germline loops: CDR1 MGHRA, CDR2 YSYEKL. The CDR3 here is CASSQDTVRPQHF. The DNA for the CDR3 is TGCGCCAGCAGCCAAGATACAGTCAGGCCCCAGCATTTT.

V gene TRBV28 combines with J gene TRBJ2-5; a weak D match, TRBD1 (5 bases). This CDR3 region has 13 residues. V lost 6 bases and J lost 1, with 9 bases in between. Germline CDR1 MDHEN, CDR2 SYDVKM. The CDR3: CASRSGFQETQYF. CDR3 sequence (DNA): TGTGCCAGCAGATCAGGGTTCCAAGAGACCCAGTACTTC. Full variable domain (rest looked up from reference TRBV28 and TRBJ2-5): DVKVTQSSRYLVKRTGEKVFLECVQDMDHENMFWYRQDPGLGLRLIYFSYDVKMKEKGDIPEGYSVSREKKERFSLILESASTNQTSMYLCASRSGFQETQYFGPGTRLLVL.

The chain combines TRBV7-2 with TRBJ1-1, with 9 bases lining up with TRBD1. In germline, CDR1 is SGHTA, CDR2 FQGNSA. The V gene end was trimmed by 4 bases and the J gene end by 1 base; junction bases not matched to a gene: 4. The CDR3 has 15 amino acids. The CDR3 bases are TGTGCCAGCAGCTATGTGACAGGGGGGAACACTGAAGCTTTCTTT. Its translation is CASSYVTGGNTEAFF. The entire variable domain, with the rest obtained from reference TRBV7-2 and TRBJ1-1, is as follows: GAGVSQSPSNKVTEKGKDVELRCDPISGHTALYWYRQSLGQGLEFLIYFQGNSAPDKSGLPSDRFSAERTGGSVSTLTIQRTQQEDSAVYLCASSYVTGGNTEAFFGQGTRLTVV.

The V gene is TRBV5-1, the J gene TRBJ2-2, with D tentatively TRBD2 (5 bases). Germline lookup yields CDR1 SGHRS and CDR2 YFSETQ. The V end was cut by 0 bases, the J end by 5 bases, with 11 bases between. This CDR3 comprises 15 residues. The CDR3 DNA is TGCGCCAGCAGCTTGGGGGGAGCGTGGACCGGGGAGCTGTTTTTT. This gives the protein CASSLGGAWTGELFF.

The J gene is TRBJ1-5, the V gene TRBV7-2, with 8 bases matching TRBD1. This CDR3 comprises 15 residues. Germline V gene lookup returns CDR1 SGHTA and CDR2 FQGNSA. V trimming: 5 bases; J trimming: 5 bases; junction bases outside the gene matches: 8. This chain's CDR3 is CASSLRTGPDQPQHF. In DNA form, the CDR3 reads TGTGCCAGCAGCCTACGGACAGGGCCCGATCAGCCCCAGCATTTT.

The V gene is TRBV28, the J gene TRBJ2-5; the match to TRBD2 covers 11 bases. The CDR3 runs 14 residues. Germline CDR1 MDHEN, CDR2 SYDVKM. Unmatched junction bases numbered 3, after V lost 5 bases and J lost 4 bases. DNA for the CDR3: TGTGCCAGCAGTCTAGCGGGAGGTCGAGAGACCCAGTACTTC. Translation gives CASSLAGGRETQYF.

The J gene is TRBJ1-1, the V gene TRBV7-2; the D gene is possibly TRBD1 (5 bases). The germline V and J ends were trimmed by 1 base and 3 bases, with 9 bases remaining between them. The CDR3 loop spans 14 amino acids. Germline CDR1 SGHTA, CDR2 FQGNSA. CDR3 loop: CASSLEGWDTEAFF. Here the CDR3 DNA reads TGTGCCAGCAGCTTAGAGGGGTGGGACACTGAAGCTTTCTTT.

There are a few counts of this clone. This chain connects TRBV27 to TRBJ1-6, with D possibly TRBD1 on 6 matching bases. V dropped 3 bases and J dropped 7 bases, with 16 bases sitting between them. Per the germline V gene, CDR1 is MNHEY and CDR2 is SMNVEV (reference sequence). The CDR3 has 16 amino acids. CDR3 sequence: CASSLRGFLKNSPLHF. The CDR3, as DNA: TGTGCCAGCAGTTTGAGGGGGTTCCTGAAAAATTCACCCCTCCACTTT.

For this clone: The sample holds other DNA sequences that translate to the same CDR3. The rearrangement links TRBV6-6 to TRBJ1-5, with a possible D match to TRBD1 (6 bases). The germline V gene has CDR1 MNHNY and CDR2 SVGAGI (reference sequence). V lost 5 bases and J lost 4, with 12 bases in between. This CDR3 has 14 amino acids. The CDR3 region is CASSTGTGNQPQHF. CDR3 bases: TGTGCCAGCAGTACAGGGACGGGAAATCAGCCCCAGCATTTT.

The J gene is TRBJ2-3, the V gene TRBV2, with 8 bases aligning to TRBD2. The J segment lost 5 bases and the V segment lost 7 bases, leaving 5 bases of the junction unmatched. Per germline, CDR1 SNHLY and CDR2 FYNNEI. There are 13 residues in the CDR3. CDR3 amino acids: CASKRERQDTQYF. CDR3 nucleotides: TGTGCCAGCAAGCGGGAGAGGCAAGATACGCAGTATTTT.

This chain joins TRBV5-6 and TRBJ2-5; 8 bases match TRBD1. This CDR3 has 14 residues. Germline assignment: CDR1 SGHDT and CDR2 YYEEEE. J lost 4 bases, V lost 4 bases, and 6 bases had no gene match. CDR3 bases: TGTGCCAGCAGCCGATACAGGGGGGTAGAGACCCAGTACTTC. It translates to CASSRYRGVETQYF. The full variable domain, in which reference TRBV5-6 and TRBJ2-5 provide the parts outside the CDR3, is DAGVTQSPTHLIKTRGQQVTLRCSPKSGHDTVSWYQQALGQGPQFIFQYYEEEERQRGNFPDRFSGHQFPNYSSELNVNALLLGDSALYLCASSRYRGVETQYFGPGTRLLVL.

This clone appeared a few times. The V gene is TRBV6-1, the J gene TRBJ1-5, with TRBD1 matching 7 bases. The CDR3 is 15 residues long. The trim removed 5 bases at V and 4 bases at J, leaving 8 bases unmatched. Germline assignment: CDR1 MNHNS and CDR2 SASEGT. The CDR3 DNA sequence: TGTGCCAGCAGTTTTGATGGACAGGTAAATCAGCCCCAGCATTTT. This translates into CASSFDGQVNQPQHF.

This rearrangement joins TRBV7-9 to TRBJ2-3; TRBD2 matches at 9 bases. The CDR3 is 17 amino acids. The junction had 12 bases not matched to a gene; V was cut back by 3 bases and J by 5 bases. CDR1 is SEHNR, CDR2 FQNEAQ, per germline (reference sequence). CDR3 region: CASSFLYPSGEGDTQYF. The CDR3, as DNA: TGTGCCAGCAGCTTTCTATATCCTAGCGGGGAGGGAGATACGCAGTATTTT.

The V call is TRBV28, the J call TRBJ2-7, with D possibly matching TRBD1 (6 bases). CDR3 length: 14 residues. The V end was cut by 5 bases, the J end by 5 bases, with 16 bases between. Germline loops: CDR1 MDHEN, CDR2 SYDVKM. This CDR3 is CASSGGRAINEQYF. The CDR3 nucleotides read TGTGCCAGCAGTGGGGGCAGGGCAATCAACGAGCAGTACTTC.

This clone was observed many times. This chain joins TRBV19 and TRBJ2-1, with 7 nucleotides matching TRBD2. Losses at the gene ends were 7 bases for V and 4 bases for J; bases not matched to a gene: 7. Germline CDR1 and CDR2: LNHDA and SQIVND (reference sequence). The CDR3 totals 14 residues. The CDR3 region has the DNA TGTGCCAGTACCCCATCCGGGGGGTACAATGAGCAGTTCTTC. This gives the protein CASTPSGGYNEQFF.

The rearrangement links TRBV18 to TRBJ2-7; 8 bases line up with TRBD2. J gave up 3 bases and V 5 bases, and 12 bases lay outside the gene matches. Germline-derived CDR1 and CDR2 are KGHSH and LQKENI. The CDR3 is made up of 16 amino acids. CDR3 nucleotides: TGTGCCAGCTCATCCCCCTTTAGCGGGGATATCTACGAGCAGTACTTC. Protein: CASSSPFSGDIYEQYF.

The chain is built from TRBV2 and TRBJ1-5; no firm D call. Germline V gene sequence: CDR1 SNHLY, CDR2 FYNNEI. The CDR3 runs 13 residues. V was pared by 2 bases and J by 5 bases, with 7 bases between. The DNA of the CDR3 is TGTGCCAGCAGTGAAAACAGTTATCAGCCCCAGCATTTT. This codes for CASSENSYQPQHF.

V and J are TRBV2 and TRBJ1-2; TRBD1 might be the D (6 bases). Germline lookup yields CDR1 SNHLY and CDR2 FYNNEI. The CDR3 loop spans 12 amino acids. Trimming removed 5 bases from V and 8 bases from J, with 12 bases in between. CDR3 nucleotides: TGTGCCAGCAGTAACACAGGGAGCGGCTACACCTTC. Its protein is CASSNTGSGYTF.

V gene TRBV5-1 combines with J gene TRBJ2-2, with 7 bases that match TRBD1. Germline V gene data show CDR1 as SGHRS and CDR2 as YFSETQ. The CDR3 is 15 residues long. The V gene end was trimmed by 4 bases and the J gene end by 1 base; junction bases not matched to a gene: 4. The CDR3 sequence: CASSQRQGNTGELFF. In nucleotides, the CDR3 is TGCGCCAGCAGCCAGAGACAGGGGAACACCGGGGAGCTGTTTTTT.